This T cell receptor (beta chain) comes out of a study of blood T cell repertoires in COVID-19. On the study more broadly: Specimens from acute and convalescent COVID-19 originated in the United States, Italy and Spain. PBMCs, B-cell-depleted T cells, or T cells provided the cDNA or gDNA that made up the material.

This clone was recorded once. This CDR3 region has 13 residues. The germline gives CDR1 SGHAT, CDR2 FQNNGV. Trimming removed 2 bases from V and 5 bases from J; junction bases left unmatched: 2. Original methodology: Amplification with reference gene primers provided the estimates of nucleated cell counts. Sequenced by immunoSEQ multiplex PCR; TCRdb stores in-frame clones only, minus some. V, J and clone size derive from that table, while D and trimming were established from the DNA sequence. Of around 200,000 clones listed, approximately 81% are singletons. Material for sequencing was peripheral blood. The receptor was isolated from a woman older than 75 with active or convalescent COVID-19. The chain has TRBV11-2 and TRBJ1-2; 7 positions match TRBD1. The chain's CDR3 is CASSLRGPYGYTF. The CDR3 bases are TGTGCCAGCAGCTTAAGGGGGCCGTATGGCTACACCTTC.